One and the same sample provided the 10 T cell receptor beta chains below, sequenced in a study of blood T cell repertoires in COVID-19. TCRdb's table, derived via immunoSEQ multiplex PCR, lists solely in-frame clones and lacks some. The sample has 250,000 to 300,000 clones, about 93% seen once. The sample consisted of PBMCs or T cells enriched from blood (not recorded which). These receptors were obtained from a woman under 40 who had recovered from COVID-19.

This clone was seen only once. The chain recombines TRBV5-6 with TRBJ2-7, with a possible D match to TRBD2 (6 bases). The CDR3 has 13 amino acids. The V gene lost 4 bases and the J gene lost 7 bases, with 15 bases spanning the gap. CDR1 SGHDT and CDR2 YYEEEE come from the germline V gene. The CDR3 sequence: CASSTFGRGEQYF. DNA of the CDR3: TGTGCCAGCAGCACCTTTGGACGGGGGGAGCAGTACTTC.

This sequence joins TRBV30 and TRBJ1-6; 9 bases align to TRBD1. This CDR3 is 16 amino acids long. V lost 1 base to trimming and J lost 5 bases; unmatched junction nucleotides: 6. Germline assignment: CDR1 GTSNPN and CDR2 SVGIG (reference sequence). The CDR3 region has the DNA TGTGCCTGGAGTGAGGCCGGGGACAGGGATAATTCACCCCTCCACTTT. This translates into CAWSEAGDRDNSPLHF. The whole variable domain, remainder taken from reference TRBV30 and TRBJ1-6, is SQTIHQWPATLVQPVGSPLSLECTVEGTSNPNLYWYRQAAGRGLQLLFYSVGIGQISSEVPQNLSASRPQDRQFILSSKKLLLSDSGFYLCAWSEAGDRDNSPLHFGNGTRLTVT.

This clone has only one observation. The gene calls are TRBV27 and TRBJ2-1; a weak D match, TRBD2 (6 bases). V was clipped by 6 bases and J by 6 bases, with 15 bases between them. Germline V gene data show CDR1 as MNHEY and CDR2 as SMNVEV (reference sequence). The CDR3 has 14 amino acids. The DNA of the CDR3 is TGTGCCAGCAGAAAGGAGGGGAGAGCCAATGAGCAGTTCTTC. Translation: CASRKEGRANEQFF.

The V and J genes are TRBV27 and TRBJ1-1; D not certain. Germline loops: CDR1 MNHEY, CDR2 SMNVEV (reference sequence). CDR3 length: 14 residues. With 2 bases removed from V and 0 bases from J, the gap between germline ends came to 7 bases. Here the CDR3 DNA reads TGTGCCAGCAGTTTAACAGTTTTGAACACTGAAGCTTTCTTT. Translation gives CASSLTVLNTEAFF.

This clone was recorded a few times. The chain is built from TRBV9 and TRBJ1-3; D uncertain. Germline CDR1 reads SGDLS; CDR2 reads YYNGEE. V lost 0 bases, J lost 1 base, and 11 bases lay in between. This CDR3 contains 16 residues. In DNA, the CDR3 is TGTGCCAGCAGCGTAGTTGAGGGCGCTTCTGGAAACACCATATATTTT. It specifies CASSVVEGASGNTIYF.

The chain combines TRBV28 with TRBJ1-1; perhaps TRBD1 as D (6 bases). CDR1 and CDR2 from the germline V gene are MDHEN and SYDVKM. The CDR3 spans 13 residues. V was cut by 8 bases and J by 3 bases, with 13 bases left in between. The CDR3 reads CASGKDRYTEAFF. The CDR3 DNA reads as TGTGCCAGCGGGAAAGACAGGTACACTGAAGCTTTCTTT.

For this clone: One end of the junction fails to match germline, which may point to a read error. The chain carries TRBV20-1 and TRBJ2-1, with 7 bases identical to TRBD2. CDR1 DFQATT and CDR2 SNEGSKA come from the germline V gene (reference sequence). This CDR3 is built from 11 residues. CDR3 nucleotides: TGCAGTGCGCGTCTAGCGGACCTTCGGATCTTC. Its protein product is CSARLADLRIF.

In DNA form, the CDR3 reads TGTGCCACCAGTGACGGACTAGCGGGAGGGTCGCAGTTCTTC. This sequence encodes CATSDGLAGGSQFF. The chain combines TRBV24-1 with TRBJ2-1; 15 bases are a match to TRBD2. The trim removed 4 bases at V and 12 bases at J, leaving 3 bases unmatched. The CDR3 runs to 14 residues. Germline V CDR1 and CDR2: KGHDR, SFDVKD.

The J gene is TRBJ1-3, the V gene TRBV19, with 7 bases fitting TRBD1. V lost 6 bases, J lost 0 bases, and 8 bases stayed unmatched. Germline V gene data show CDR1 as LNHDA and CDR2 as SQIVND (reference sequence). The CDR3 length is 16 residues. CDR3 coding DNA: TGTGCCAGTAGGACCGGGACAGCGAGCTCTGGAAACACCATATATTTT. Protein product: CASRTGTASSGNTIYF.

This sequence joins TRBV7-9 and TRBJ1-1; D is unclear. In germline, CDR1 is SEHNR, CDR2 FQNEAQ (reference sequence). The CDR3 extends over 11 amino acids. Trimming stripped 2 bases from V and 7 bases from J, with 5 bases between. The CDR3 sequence: CASSLTDEAFF. DNA of the CDR3: TGTGCCAGCAGCTTAACAGATGAAGCTTTCTTT.